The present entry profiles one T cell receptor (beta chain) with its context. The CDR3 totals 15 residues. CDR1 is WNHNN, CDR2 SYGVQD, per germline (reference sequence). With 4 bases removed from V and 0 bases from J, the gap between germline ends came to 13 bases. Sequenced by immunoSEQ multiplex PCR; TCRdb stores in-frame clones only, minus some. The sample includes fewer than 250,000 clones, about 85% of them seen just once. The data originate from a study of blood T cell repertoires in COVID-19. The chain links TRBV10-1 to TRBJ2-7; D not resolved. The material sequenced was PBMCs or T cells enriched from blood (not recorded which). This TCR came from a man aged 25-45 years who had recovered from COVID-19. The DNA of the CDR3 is TGCGCCAGCAGTGGTGGGCCCCTGAGCTCCTACGAGCAGTACTTC. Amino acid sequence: CASSGGPLSSYEQYF.